The 30 T cell receptor beta chains below come from one sample, sequenced in a study of T cell responses to AZD1222 COVID-19 vaccine. TCRdb keeps only in-frame clones here, not all; method: immunoSEQ multiplex PCR. This sample has about 110,000 clones, with roughly 90% found just once. The source material was peripheral blood, sampled 28 days after the second AZD1222 dose. All receptors come from an adult who received the AZD1222 COVID-19 vaccine.

CDR3 nucleotide sequence: TGTGCCAGCAGTGCCACCCCGAGGGGGGCCGGCACAGATACGCAGTATTTT. Amino acids: CASSATPRGAGTDTQYF. V usage is TRBV6-1 and J usage is TRBJ2-3; D tentatively fits TRBD1 or TRBD2 (6 bases each). Germline lookup yields CDR1 MNHNS and CDR2 SASEGT. Trimming left V 4 bases short and J 1 base short, with 18 bases between. CDR3 length: 17 amino acids.

The chain links TRBV6-4 to TRBJ1-2; D might be TRBD1 (6 bases). Deletions cut 8 bases from V and 4 bases from J, with 17 bases between. Per the germline V gene, CDR1 is MRHNA and CDR2 is SNTAGT. This CDR3 contains 14 residues. DNA for the CDR3: TGTGCCAGCCCCCCCTTCAGGGGCGTCTATGGCTACACCTTC. It yields the protein CASPPFRGVYGYTF.

This chain uses TRBV29-1 with TRBJ1-6; D gene uncertain. Deletions cut 5 bases from V and 0 bases from J, with 11 bases between. The CDR3 length is 15 residues. Germline loops: CDR1 SQVTM, CDR2 ANQGSEA. The CDR3 DNA reads as TGCAGCGTTCGACGGGTGAGCTCCTATAATTCACCCCTCCACTTT. Amino acids: CSVRRVSSYNSPLHF.

V is TRBV7-9 and J is TRBJ1-5; D is unresolved. The ends were cut back, 1 base at V and 3 bases at J, with 4 bases in the middle. The CDR3 is 13 amino acids. CDR1 and CDR2 from the germline V gene are SEHNR and FQNEAQ (reference sequence). CDR3 nucleotides: TGTGCCAGCAGCTTAGGTCACAATCAGCCCCAGCATTTT. Translated, it gives CASSLGHNQPQHF. The whole variable domain, filled in from reference TRBV7-9 and TRBJ1-5, reads DTGVSQNPRHKITKRGQNVTFRCDPISEHNRLYWYRQTLGQGPEFLTYFQNEAQLEKSRLLSDRFSAERPKGSFSTLEIQRTEQGDSAMYLCASSLGHNQPQHFGDGTRLSIL.

The gene calls are TRBV5-1 and TRBJ2-1; 9 positions agree with TRBD1. Per the germline V gene, CDR1 is SGHRS and CDR2 is YFSETQ. The junction had 11 bases not matched to a gene; V was cut back by 3 bases and J by 7 bases. The CDR3 has 16 amino acids. CDR3 sequence (DNA): TGCGCCAGCAGCTGGGCGGGACAGGGAATCGGGAATGAGCAGTTCTTC. It translates to CASSWAGQGIGNEQFF.

This CDR3 reads CASSLGTNLGGDTQYF. DNA of the CDR3: TGCGCCAGCAGCTTGGGGACCAACCTGGGTGGAGATACGCAGTATTTT. V usage is TRBV5-1 and J usage is TRBJ2-3; D ambiguous. CDR3 length: 16 amino acids. The germline V and J ends were trimmed by 0 bases and 5 bases, with 16 bases remaining between them. Germline values: CDR1 SGHRS, CDR2 YFSETQ.

The chain carries TRBV5-1 and TRBJ1-2; D is undetermined. Germline CDR1 reads SGHRS; CDR2 reads YFSETQ. The CDR3 totals 16 residues. With 0 bases removed from V and 4 bases from J, the gap between germline ends came to 16 bases. CDR3 nucleotides: TGCGCCAGCAGCTTGGGGGGTGGCTTAGAGTTCTATGGCTACACCTTC. Its protein is CASSLGGGLEFYGYTF.

This rearrangement joins TRBV27 to TRBJ1-1; 7 bases align to TRBD1. The CDR3 totals 16 residues. With V trimmed by 3 bases and J by 11 bases, 18 bases remained unmatched. Per the germline V gene, CDR1 is MNHEY and CDR2 is SMNVEV (reference sequence). The CDR3 loop reads CASSFDVGTAGAGAFF. The CDR3 bases are TGTGCCAGCAGTTTTGATGTTGGGACAGCGGGGGCTGGGGCTTTCTTT.

The chain joins TRBV19 to TRBJ2-1, with TRBD2 identical over 8 bases. The CDR3 loop spans 17 amino acids. The germline CDR1 and CDR2 sequences are LNHDA and SQIVND (reference sequence). With 1 base clipped from V and 6 bases from J, the junction kept 11 bases outside the gene matches. In nucleotides, the CDR3 is TGTGCCAGTAGTATAGGCGGGAGGAAGTTCGTCGGCAATGAGCAGTTCTTC. This encodes CASSIGGRKFVGNEQFF.

The rearrangement joins TRBV10-3 to TRBJ1-2; D not certain. This CDR3 comprises 15 residues. V shed 2 bases and J shed 6 bases, with 16 bases lying between them. Germline CDR1 reads ENHRY; CDR2 reads SYGVKD. CDR3 nucleotides: TGTGCCATCAGTGAGCCACCTGGAGGGAACGATGGCTACACCTTC. It specifies CAISEPPGGNDGYTF.

This chain links TRBV25-1 with TRBJ2-3, with D possibly being TRBD1 or TRBD2 (5 bases each). The CDR3 sequence is 15 residues long. V lost 2 bases, J lost 2 bases, and 11 bases lay in between. Per germline, CDR1 MGHDK and CDR2 SYGVNS. CDR3 bases: TGTGCCAGCAGTGAAGGGGGACGCCACACAGATACGCAGTATTTT. Protein: CASSEGGRHTDTQYF.

The rearrangement uses TRBV5-1 and TRBJ1-1, with TRBD1 matching 7 bases. The germline V gene has CDR1 SGHRS and CDR2 YFSETQ. Trimming took 5 bases from V and 1 from J; bases not matched to a gene: 14. This CDR3 is 17 amino acids long. CDR3 region: CASRPDRWGTTNTEAFF. The CDR3 DNA is TGCGCCAGCAGGCCGGACAGGTGGGGGACGACGAACACTGAAGCTTTCTTT.

This chain links TRBV6-5 with TRBJ1-5; 7 bases fit TRBD1. CDR3 length: 15 residues. Germline V lookup: CDR1 MNHEY, CDR2 SVGAGI. V dropped 8 bases and J dropped 3; count of bases not matched to a gene: 10. The chain's CDR3 is CASLSPGTDNQPQHF. The CDR3 nucleotides read TGTGCCAGCCTATCTCCAGGGACAGACAATCAGCCCCAGCATTTT.

The CDR3 nucleotides are TGTGCCAGCAGACAGTCCCCGGGTTGGTATGGCTACACCTTC. Protein sequence: CASRQSPGWYGYTF. This chain joins TRBV6-5 and TRBJ1-2; D uncertain. The CDR3 runs 14 residues. Trimming took 6 bases from V and 5 from J, leaving 16 bases between them. In germline, CDR1 is MNHEY, CDR2 SVGAGI.

The count of this clone is one. V and J are TRBV7-9 and TRBJ2-7; no reliable D call. Deletions cut 7 bases from V and 5 bases from J, with 18 bases between. The CDR3 has 14 residues. Germline V gives CDR1 SEHNR, CDR2 FQNEAQ (reference sequence). Written as DNA, the CDR3 is TGTGCCAGCAACACCCCGGACCAGACTGACGAGCAGTACTTC. Residues: CASNTPDQTDEQYF. Complete variable domain (other parts from reference TRBV7-9 and TRBJ2-7): DTGVSQNPRHKITKRGQNVTFRCDPISEHNRLYWYRQTLGQGPEFLTYFQNEAQLEKSRLLSDRFSAERPKGSFSTLEIQRTEQGDSAMYLCASNTPDQTDEQYFGPGTRLTVT.

The CDR3 region has the DNA TGTGCCAGCATCGTGGATTCCGAGGCGGGCATTTTTTTCTCTGGAAACACCATATATTTT. Its translation: CASIVDSEAGIFFSGNTIYF. V gene TRBV21-1 combines with J gene TRBJ1-3. TRBV21-1 is reported as a pseudogene. CDR3 length: 20 amino acids.

The genes are TRBV28 and TRBJ1-1, with D maybe TRBD1 (5 bases). The CDR3 runs 17 residues. Per germline, CDR1 MDHEN and CDR2 SYDVKM. The V end lost 8 bases, the J end lost 0 bases, and 22 bases lay between the germline ends. In nucleotides, the CDR3 is TGTGCCAGCGCCTACGACCCGACAGAAATTATGAACACTGAAGCTTTCTTT. Translation: CASAYDPTEIMNTEAFF. Supplemented by reference TRBV28 and TRBJ1-1, the full variable domain reads DVKVTQSSRYLVKRTGEKVFLECVQDMDHENMFWYRQDPGLGLRLIYFSYDVKMKEKGDIPEGYSVSREKKERFSLILESASTNQTSMYLCASAYDPTEIMNTEAFFGQGTRLTVV.

This clone was counted between two and nine times. V usage is TRBV5-1 and J usage is TRBJ1-3; D gene ambiguous. This CDR3 region has 15 residues. V lost 0 bases and J 2 bases, leaving 9 bases between the germline ends. The V gene's germline CDR1 is SGHRS and CDR2 YFSETQ. Written as DNA, the CDR3 is TGCGCCAGCAGCTTGGGGTCGAACGCTGGAAACACCATATATTTT. This translates into CASSLGSNAGNTIYF.

The chain recombines TRBV7-8 with TRBJ1-6; the D is unclear. The V end lost 5 bases, the J end lost 2 bases, and 7 bases lay between the germline ends. The length of the CDR3 is 14 residues. The germline CDR1 and CDR2 sequences are SGHVS and FQNEAQ. The CDR3 region has the DNA TGTGCCAGCAGCCAGGCGGCCTATAATTCACCCCTCCACTTT. Its protein is CASSQAAYNSPLHF.

The rearrangement joins TRBV30 to TRBJ2-6; D perhaps matches TRBD2 (5 bases). This CDR3 comprises 14 residues. Trimming removed 5 bases from V and 0 bases from J, with 8 bases in between. Germline V gives CDR1 GTSNPN, CDR2 SVGIG (reference sequence). The CDR3 loop reads CAWGLGSGANVLTF. The DNA for the CDR3 is TGTGCCTGGGGACTTGGCTCTGGGGCCAACGTCCTGACTTTC.

The rearrangement uses TRBV6-5 and TRBJ1-1; unclear D gene. V dropped 7 bases and J dropped 3 bases, with 12 bases sitting between them. CDR3 size: 13 residues. The V gene's germline CDR1 is MNHEY and CDR2 SVGAGI. The CDR3 loop reads CASNILPDTEAFF. In nucleotides, the CDR3 is TGTGCCAGCAACATACTCCCAGACACTGAAGCTTTCTTT.

The V gene is TRBV10-3, the J gene TRBJ1-2, with TRBD1 identical over 11 bases. The V segment lost 5 bases and the J segment 2 bases; nucleotides outside the gene matches: 1. The CDR3 spans 14 residues. CDR1 ENHRY and CDR2 SYGVKD come from the germline V gene. DNA for the CDR3: TGTGCCATCAGTCGGACAGGGGGCAACTATGGCTACACCTTC. Amino acid sequence: CAISRTGGNYGYTF.

The chain uses TRBV7-9 and TRBJ2-1; D unresolved. This CDR3 is 14 amino acids long. V lost 5 bases and J 4 bases, leaving 12 bases between the germline ends. Germline CDR1 reads SEHNR; CDR2 reads FQNEAQ (reference sequence). CDR3 sequence reads: CASSPSGTYNEQFF. As DNA, the CDR3 is TGTGCCAGCAGCCCGTCTGGCACTTACAATGAGCAGTTCTTC.

V gene TRBV5-1 combines with J gene TRBJ1-4; TRBD1 matches at 8 bases. This CDR3 comprises 15 residues. The germline CDR1 and CDR2 sequences are SGHRS and YFSETQ. V shed 1 base and J 6 bases; nucleotides not matched to a gene: 5. The CDR3 reads CASSLQGARDEKLFF. The CDR3 bases are TGCGCCAGCAGCTTGCAGGGGGCACGGGATGAAAAACTGTTTTTT.

The rearrangement links TRBV27 to TRBJ2-1, with 11 bases matching TRBD2. Trimming cost V 9 bases and J 7 bases; bases outside gene matches: 2. The CDR3 has 12 residues. CDR1 is MNHEY and CDR2 is SMNVEV in the germline V gene (reference sequence). Here the CDR3 reads CASGTSGNEQFF. The CDR3 bases are TGTGCCAGTGGGACTAGCGGTAATGAGCAGTTCTTC.

Worth noting for this clone: One junction end disagrees with the germline gene, perhaps due to a read error. The chain carries TRBV6-6 and TRBJ1-4, with unresolved D. The CDR3 consists of 14 residues. Germline V gene lookup returns CDR1 MNHNY and CDR2 SVGAGI (reference sequence). CDR3 DNA: TGTGCCAGCAGCCGCTTGGGGTCTAACGAAAAACTGTTTTTT. This codes for CASSRLGSNEKLFF.

This chain joins TRBV4-1 and TRBJ2-2, with TRBD1 identical over 12 bases. This CDR3 is 18 amino acids long. The germline V gene has CDR1 MGHRA and CDR2 YSYEKL. Trimming took 4 bases from V and 5 from J; bases not matched to a gene: 11. The CDR3 DNA sequence: TGCGCCAGCAGCCGAGGTCCGGGACAGGGGGCGCGTACCGGGGAGCTGTTTTTT. Encoded protein: CASSRGPGQGARTGELFF.

CDR3 nucleotide sequence: TGTGCCATCAGCCAAGACGGGGGTTATCAGCCCCAGCATTTT. Amino acids: CAISQDGGYQPQHF. The chain is built from TRBV10-3 and TRBJ1-5; tentative D call: TRBD1 (5 bases). The germline V and J ends were trimmed by 6 bases and 5 bases, with 14 bases remaining between them. Germline assignment: CDR1 ENHRY and CDR2 SYGVKD. The CDR3 totals 14 residues.

CDR3 residues: CASSLSGQETQYF. The CDR3 bases are TGTGCCAGCAGCTTATCAGGTCAAGAGACCCAGTACTTC. The chain recombines TRBV7-3 with TRBJ2-5, with unresolved D. There are 13 residues in the CDR3. Trimming removed 2 bases from V and 2 bases from J, with 6 bases in between. Germline CDR1 is SGHTA and CDR2 is FQGTGA. Filled out from reference TRBV7-3 and TRBJ2-5, the complete variable domain reads GAGVSQTPSNKVTEKGKYVELRCDPISGHTALYWYRQSLGQGPEFLIYFQGTGAADDSGLPNDRFFAVRPEGSVSTLKIQRTERGDSAVYLCASSLSGQETQYFGPGTRLLVL.

This rearrangement joins TRBV14 to TRBJ1-1, with D perhaps TRBD1 (5 bases). V was cut by 2 bases and J by 5 bases, with 9 bases left in between. The CDR3 length is 13 residues. Germline V gene sequence: CDR1 SGHDN, CDR2 FVKESK. The DNA for the CDR3 is TGTGCCAGCAGCCAACAAAGGGGAACTGAAGCTTTCTTT. It encodes CASSQQRGTEAFF.